These 19 T cell receptor beta chains were sequenced from one sample in a study of lung T cells in sarcoidosis with Löfgren's syndrome. MiXCR, applied by TCRdb to the reads, yields one record per CDR3 protein. Counted here are about 19,000 distinct CDR3 sequences, around 20% occurring once; the ten biggest clones make up more than 0.7%. The specimen was CD4+ T cells from bronchoalveolar lavage. These receptors all come from a human donor with sarcoidosis (Löfgren's syndrome or another form), or a control subject (not recorded which).

This clonotype showed up many times. The chain links TRBV12-3 or TRBV12-4 to TRBJ1-2, with D unresolved. The CDR3 runs to 13 residues. V lost 3 bases to trimming and J lost 2 bases, with 7 bases between them. CDR3 in DNA: TGTGCCAGCAGTTTTCCAAGAAACTATGGCTACACCTTC. It translates to CASSFPRNYGYTF.

The chain combines TRBV27 with TRBJ2-3, with 10 bases that match TRBD2. The CDR3 is made up of 17 amino acids. Germline V CDR1 and CDR2: MNHEY, SMNVEV (reference sequence). V was pared by 3 bases and J by 0 bases, with 6 bases of the junction left unmatched. The DNA for the CDR3 is TGTGCCAGCAGTTTCGCAGAGACTAGCGGGAGCACAGATACGCAGTATTTT. The encoded protein is CASSFAETSGSTDTQYF.

This chain connects TRBV10-3 to TRBJ1-6; a possible D gene is TRBD1 (5 bases). Trimming removed 3 bases at V and 7 bases at J, with 10 bases between. This CDR3 is built from 14 residues. Germline V gene lookup returns CDR1 ENHRY and CDR2 SYGVKD. Written as DNA, the CDR3 is TGTGCCATCAGTGAAGCGCAGGGAAATTCACCCCTCCACTTT. Residues: CAISEAQGNSPLHF.

Details on this clonotype: This may be a read error: a much more frequent sequence differs by one nucleotide. The rearrangement joins TRBV5-1 to TRBJ2-7, with 9 bases that match TRBD2. Germline V CDR1 and CDR2: SGHRS, YFSETQ. The CDR3 spans 15 residues. CDR3 protein: CAISRAGGLSYEQYF. In DNA form, the CDR3 reads TGCGCCATCAGCAGAGCGGGGGGCCTTTCCTACGAGCAGTACTTC.

This clonotype has just a few counts. This may arise from a read error, as a much more abundant clone is one base away. The V gene is TRBV6-1, the J gene TRBJ1-5; D is unclear. The germline gives CDR1 MNHNS, CDR2 SASEGT. Trimming took 6 bases from V and 6 from J, leaving 12 bases between them. This CDR3 is 13 amino acids long. The CDR3 DNA sequence: TGTGCCAGCAGCCCCGGCGGGGTTCAGCCCCAGCATTTT. Protein sequence: CASSPGGVQPQHF.

This clonotype was counted between two and nine times. J is TRBJ2-7 and V is TRBV5-1; 10 bases match TRBD2. Germline V CDR1 and CDR2: SGHRS, YFSETQ. With 4 bases clipped from V and 7 bases from J, the junction kept 8 bases outside the gene matches. The CDR3 covers 14 residues. The CDR3, as DNA: TGCGCCAGCAGCACGGGAGCGGGAGGGCTGGAGCAGTACTTC. Translation gives CASSTGAGGLEQYF.

In its sample, this clonotype was seen many times. The chain couples TRBV12-3 or TRBV12-4 to TRBJ1-5; D remains unclear. With 2 bases removed from V and 4 bases from J, the gap between germline ends came to 9 bases. CDR3 length equals 14 residues. For the CDR3, the DNA is TGTGCCAGCAGTTTATTTCTTGAAAATCAGCCCCAGCATTTT. Its translation is CASSLFLENQPQHF.

This clonotype is termed medium-sized. The rearrangement uses TRBV28 and TRBJ2-3; tentatively, D is TRBD1 or TRBD2 (5 bases each). V was cut by 9 bases and J by 1 base, with 14 bases left in between. The germline gives CDR1 MDHEN, CDR2 SYDVKM. This CDR3 has 14 amino acids. The CDR3 region has the DNA TGTGCCAGTAAGGGACCCAAGGGCACAGATACGCAGTATTTT. Protein product: CASKGPKGTDTQYF.

At least ten counts were recorded for this clonotype. The J gene is TRBJ2-3, the V gene TRBV7-2; the D gene is possibly TRBD2 (5 bases). Germline lookup yields CDR1 SGHTA and CDR2 FQGNSA. The CDR3 runs to 15 residues. V shed 0 bases and J shed 0 bases, with 7 bases lying between them. The CDR3 protein is CASSLAGSSTDTQYF. The CDR3 region has the DNA TGTGCCAGCAGCTTAGCAGGGAGTAGCACAGATACGCAGTATTTT.

By share, this clonotype ranks as medium-sized (0.01 to 0.1%). The rearrangement joins TRBV28 to TRBJ1-4; tentatively, D is TRBD1 (5 bases). Germline V gives CDR1 MDHEN, CDR2 SYDVKM. V was shortened by 3 bases and J by 4 bases, with 12 bases between the two germline ends. The CDR3 totals 15 residues. CDR3 nucleotides: TGTGCCAGCAGTTTCACCGGGGCGCTTAATGAAAAACTGTTTTTT. Translating gives CASSFTGALNEKLFF.

Comments on this clonotype: A much bigger clone sits one base away, suggesting this may be a read error. For the CDR3, the DNA is TGCAGTGCTCAGAAGTCAAACCCGGGACAAGAGTTCTTC. Protein: CSAQKSNPGQEFF. The chain carries TRBV20-1 and TRBJ2-1, with a weak D call TRBD1 (6 bases). The CDR3 is 13 amino acids. V was pared by 5 bases and J by 14 bases, with 22 bases between. Germline V gives CDR1 DFQATT, CDR2 SNEGSKA (reference sequence).

The chain is built from TRBV10-3 and TRBJ1-4, with 9 bases aligning to TRBD1. The length of the CDR3 is 14 residues. V dropped 5 bases and J dropped 8; count of bases not matched to a gene: 6. The germline CDR1 and CDR2 sequences are ENHRY and SYGVKD. CDR3 region: CAISRGTGNEKLFF. The DNA of the CDR3 is TGTGCCATCAGTAGAGGGACAGGGAACGAAAAACTGTTTTTT.

This chain links TRBV29-1 with TRBJ2-6; TRBD1 might be the D (5 bases). This CDR3 comprises 13 residues. Germline V gene lookup returns CDR1 SQVTM and CDR2 ANQGSEA. The V end lost 7 bases, the J end lost 2 bases, and 9 bases lay between the germline ends. The DNA of the CDR3 is TGCAGCGCTGACAGTCCTGGGGCCAACGTCCTGACTTTC. As protein: CSADSPGANVLTF.

The genes are TRBV5-6 and TRBJ2-2; maybe TRBD1 (5 bases). Germline V gene sequence: CDR1 SGHDT, CDR2 YYEEEE. There are 13 residues in the CDR3. V lost 0 bases and J lost 14, with 14 bases in between. CDR3 loop: CASSLAQGEYLFF. CDR3 in DNA: TGTGCCAGCAGCTTGGCCCAGGGCGAATACCTGTTTTTT.

There are many counts of this clonotype. J is TRBJ2-1 and V is TRBV12-3 or TRBV12-4; D tentatively reads TRBD1 or TRBD2 (5 bases each). The V end was cut by 7 bases, the J end by 2 bases, with 18 bases between. The CDR3 extends over 16 amino acids. In DNA, the CDR3 is TGTGCCAGCATCTTGGGACCGCTAGGGGCCTACAATGAGCAGTTCTTC. Residues: CASILGPLGAYNEQFF.

This clonotype was counted many times. The junction differs from germline at one of its ends, possibly a read error. The J gene is TRBJ2-7, the V gene TRBV12-3 or TRBV12-4, with 11 positions matching TRBD1. This CDR3 is 12 amino acids long. The CDR3 loop reads CASSRTGGRVGF. In DNA, the CDR3 is TGTGCCAGCAGCCGGACAGGGGGCAGGGTAGGCTTC.

Concerning this clonotype: Given a much more abundant clone one base away, this may be a read error. The chain combines TRBV2 with TRBJ1-1; tentative D call: TRBD1 (6 bases). V was cut by 7 bases and J by 4 bases, with 16 bases left in between. This CDR3 spans 14 amino acids. In germline, CDR1 is SNHLY, CDR2 FYNNEI. The CDR3 bases are TGTGCCAGCACTGCGAGGGGGGGAGGCACTGAAGCTTTCTTT. It translates to CASTARGGGTEAFF.

Turning to this clonotype: A much larger clone differs by one base, so this may be a read error. CDR3 loop: CSARTRVGEAQYF. CDR3 nucleotide sequence: TGCAGTGCTAGGACCAGGGTGGGGGAGGCCCAGTACTTC. V is TRBV20-1 and J is TRBJ2-5, with TRBD2 as a possible D gene (6 bases). Looked up from germline, CDR1 is DFQATT and CDR2 is SNEGSKA (reference sequence). V was pared by 3 bases and J by 9 bases, with 17 bases between. The CDR3 consists of 13 residues.

The chain has TRBV3-1 and TRBJ2-7; D is uncertain. This CDR3 spans 12 amino acids. The V end was cut by 1 base, the J end by 3 bases, with 4 bases between. Germline-derived CDR1 and CDR2 are LGHDT and YNNKEL (reference sequence). The CDR3 DNA follows: TGTGCCAGCAGCCAAGTAGTCTACGAGCAGTACTTC. It encodes CASSQVVYEQYF.